This T cell receptor (beta chain) was identified in a study of regulatory T cells in long-lasting Graves disease. This clonotype was detected many times. The length of the CDR3 is 15 residues. The V gene end was trimmed by 4 bases and the J gene end by 0 bases; junction bases not matched to a gene: 1. In germline, CDR1 is SGHDN, CDR2 FVKESK. The sample's time point: newly diagnosed GD, antithyroid drugs for less than 3 months. The TCR library was prepared using RNA isolated from PBMCs. Researchers made TCR beta libraries by using iRepertoire HTBI primers and running Arm-PCR on CDR3 regions. TCRdb re-analysed the multiplex PCR reads in MiXCR, keeping a single row per CDR3 protein. Among about 420,000 distinct CDR3 sequences listed, less than 20% were seen once. The data were also submitted as part of a second study, on T cells in Graves' hyperthyroidism and ophthalmopathy.

The specimen was peripheral blood mononuclear cells (PBMCs), collected at new diagnosis, from a patient treated with antithyroid drugs. This clonotype originated in a woman younger than 30 with Graves disease. The chain joins TRBV14 to TRBJ2-2, with 8 nucleotides matching TRBD2. CDR3: CASSPTSANTGELFF. The DNA for the CDR3 is TGTGCCAGCAGCCCGACTAGCGCGAACACCGGGGAGCTGTTTTTT.